These T cell receptor beta chains were read from a single sample in a study of blood T cells in healthy people across ages. TCRdb itself ran the 5' RACE reads through MiXCR, one entry per CDR3 protein. The sample consists of about 620,000 distinct CDR3 sequences, roughly 21% of them appearing once. The sample consisted of blood. The source of these receptors is a man between 65 and 80 years old in good health. Both conserved end residues are part of each CDR3. D genes are given only for firm matches. Expanded clones get a size class; other rows say once, few or many, or leave the size out.

cdr3_nt cdr3_aa cdr3_length d_call v_call clone_size j_call
TGTGCCAGCAGCGAGAGCGGGACTAGCACAGATACGCAGTATTTT CASSESGTSTDTQYF 15 TRBD2 TRBV7-6 few TRBJ2-3
TGCGCCAGCAGCCAAGGACTAGCGGCTTTGGCTGAGCAGTTCTTC CASSQGLAALAEQFF 15 TRBD2 TRBV4-3 . TRBJ2-1
TGTGCCAGCAGCTCAGGGGGCAGTAGCACTGAAGCTTTCTTT CASSSGGSSTEAFF 14 TRBD1 TRBV7-9 . TRBJ1-1
TGTGCCAGCAGTGAATCCGACAGGTCCGGGGCCCAGTACTTC CASSESDRSGAQYF 14 . TRBV25-1 few TRBJ2-5
TGCGCCAGCAGCCGGGACCGAAGCAGGGGCGGGGAGCTGTTTTTT CASSRDRSRGGELFF 15 . TRBV5-1 . TRBJ2-2
TGTGCCAGCAGCCAAAGGCGTATCCAAGAGACCCAGTACTTC CASSQRRIQETQYF 14 . TRBV3-1 few TRBJ2-5
TGCGCCAGCAGTGGGTTTGCGGAGACCCAGTACTTC CASSGFAETQYF 12 . TRBV5-1 . TRBJ2-5
TGTGCCAGCAGTTACACAGGACAGTCGCCAGGTTACAATGAGCAGTTCTTC CASSYTGQSPGYNEQFF 17 . TRBV6-5 . TRBJ2-1
TGTGCCAGCAGCTCCACGGGCCTCCCCGATGAGCAGTTCTTC CASSSTGLPDEQFF 14 . TRBV7-9 . TRBJ2-1
TGTGCCATCAGTGAAGCAGGATCGGCTAGCGGGAGCTACGAGCAGTACTTC CAISEAGSASGSYEQYF 17 TRBD2 TRBV10-3 few TRBJ2-7
TGCAGTGCCTGGGACTCCTGGGGGGAAAAACTGTTTTTT CSAWDSWGEKLFF 13 . TRBV20-1 many TRBJ1-4
TGCGCCAGCAGCCAAGGATACACCGCCTACGAGCAGTACTTC CASSQGYTAYEQYF 14 . TRBV4-1 few TRBJ2-7
TGTGCCAGCAGCCAAGGGCGAGGTTCGGAGCAGTACTTC CASSQGRGSEQYF 13 . TRBV4-2 . TRBJ2-7
TGTGCCAGCAGCGCAACCCCACCGGGACAGGGGACGAAAAACTATGGCTACACCTTC CASSATPPGQGTKNYGYTF 19 TRBD1 TRBV9 few TRBJ1-2
TGTGCCACCAGTGAGGGGGCTTTGGATGAGCAGTTCTTC CATSEGALDEQFF 13 . TRBV24-1 . TRBJ2-1
TGTGCCAGCAGTTTACCACTGCTAGCGGGAGGTTACGAGCAGTACTTC CASSLPLLAGGYEQYF 16 TRBD2 TRBV28 many TRBJ2-7
TGTGCCAGCAGTTACTCGACATACGAGCAGTACTTC CASSYSTYEQYF 12 . TRBV6-6 . TRBJ2-7
TGCAGTGCGTACGACTTAGCGGGAGGAGCGACCCAGTACTTC CSAYDLAGGATQYF 14 TRBD2 TRBV20-1 . TRBJ2-5
TGTGCCATCAGTGAGTCGGCAGGGATCACAGATACGCAGTATTTT CAISESAGITDTQYF 15 . TRBV10-3 few TRBJ2-3
TGTGCCAGCAACTCGGGCGGGAGCTCCCACAATGAGCAGTTCTTC CASNSGGSSHNEQFF 15 TRBD2 TRBV2 . TRBJ2-1
TGTGCCTGCAGCGGAGACAGAACTCAGGGTGGCCAGTACTTC CACSGDRTQGGQYF 14 . TRBV7-8 . TRBJ2-5
TGTGCCAGCAGTCCTGGGACAGCCCCTGGGCGAGAGACCCAGTACTTC CASSPGTAPGRETQYF 16 TRBD1 TRBV6-6 . TRBJ2-5
TGCGCCAGCAGACCCGGGACTAGCGTAAACAATGAGCAGTTCTTC CASRPGTSVNNEQFF 15 TRBD2 TRBV5-1 . TRBJ2-1
TGTGCCAGCAGCTTAGGCGCCGGGACTGCCTACGAGCAGTACTTC CASSLGAGTAYEQYF 15 . TRBV7-2 . TRBJ2-7
TGCAGTGCAATGACCCCCGGGACAGGGTTTCGGACCCAGTACTTC CSAMTPGTGFRTQYF 15 TRBD1 TRBV20-1 . TRBJ2-5
TGTGCCAGCAGCTCGAGACTAGCGGGAGTGGTTGAGACCCAGTACTTC CASSSRLAGVVETQYF 16 . TRBV21-1 many TRBJ2-5
TGCAGTGCTAGCCGTGGGGGGGCTACCTACGAGCAGTACTTC CSASRGGATYEQYF 14 . TRBV20-1 . TRBJ2-7
TGCAGCGTCCGGAAAGAGGACTATGGCTACACCTTC CSVRKEDYGYTF 12 . TRBV29-1 few TRBJ1-2
TGTGCCAGCTCACCGAACCCTGGACAGCCTTTCGGCTACACCTTC CASSPNPGQPFGYTF 15 . TRBV18 few TRBJ1-2
TGTGCCAGCAGTTCTAGTTGGGCGAGAACGGGCGAGCAGTGCTTC CASSSSWARTGEQCF 15 . TRBV12-3/TRBV12-4 few TRBJ2-7
TGTGCCAGCAGCGCTAGCGGGGGCTCCTACGAGCAGTACTTC CASSASGGSYEQYF 14 TRBD2 TRBV25-1 few TRBJ2-7
TGTGCCAGCAGCCGGACAGATGGAAACATTCAGTACTTC CASSRTDGNIQYF 13 . TRBV3-1 few TRBJ2-4
TGTGCCAGCAGCTTAAGCGGGAGAACGAATGAGCAGTTCTTC CASSLSGRTNEQFF 14 TRBD2 TRBV7-3 . TRBJ2-1
TGCGCCAGCAGACCGGGGACAGGGGGTCGGGAGACCCAGTACTTC CASRPGTGGRETQYF 15 TRBD1 TRBV5-1 . TRBJ2-5
TGTGCCACCAGCAGAGATCATGGAATACTCACCGGGGAGCTGTTTTTT CATSRDHGILTGELFF 16 . TRBV15 . TRBJ2-2
TGTGCCAGCAGCTTAGGTCGCCCTAGCGGGAGGGCCATTGACAATGAGCAGTTCTTC CASSLGRPSGRAIDNEQFF 19 TRBD2 TRBV7-9 . TRBJ2-1
TGTGCCAGCAGCCCGTCCTCTGAGGCCAACGTCCTGACTTTC CASSPSSEANVLTF 14 . TRBV3-1 . TRBJ2-6
TGCAGTGCTAGCCCTACTCGAGTTAGCTACGAGCAGTACTTC CSASPTRVSYEQYF 14 . TRBV20-1 few TRBJ2-7
TGTGCCAGCAGTTTGACAGGGGCGAACACTGAAGCTTTCTTT CASSLTGANTEAFF 14 TRBD1 TRBV28 many TRBJ1-1
TGTGCCAGCAGTGGAACACTAGCGGGAGTTTGGGAGACCCAGTACTTC CASSGTLAGVWETQYF 16 TRBD2 TRBV2 . TRBJ2-5
TGCAGTGCTAATAACCGGGACAGGAGGAACACCGGGGAGCTGTTTTTT CSANNRDRRNTGELFF 16 TRBD1 TRBV20-1 . TRBJ2-2
TGCGCCAGCAGCCGGCTTATCGGAGAGACCCAGTACTTC CASSRLIGETQYF 13 . TRBV4-1 many TRBJ2-5
TGTGCCACCAGTGATCCCGAGTATGGCTACACCTTC CATSDPEYGYTF 12 . TRBV24-1 few TRBJ1-2
TGTGCCAGCAGCTTACAAAGCGGGAGGGCCGGGGAGACCCAGTACTTC CASSLQSGRAGETQYF 16 TRBD2 TRBV7-2 . TRBJ2-5
TGTGCCAGCAGCTTAGAACCGGGATCCTACGAGCAGTACTTC CASSLEPGSYEQYF 14 . TRBV7-9 . TRBJ2-7
TGTGCCAGCAGCAACCGGGACAGGGCGACTCGGGCTTTCTTT CASSNRDRATRAFF 14 TRBD1 TRBV3-1 . TRBJ1-1
TGTGCCAGCTCACCACCGCAGGGCACAGATACGCAGTATTTT CASSPPQGTDTQYF 14 . TRBV18 . TRBJ2-3
TGTGCCAGCAGCGTCGACAGCTTGGCAAACACTGAAGCTTTCTTT CASSVDSLANTEAFF 15 . TRBV7-2 . TRBJ1-1
TGCAGTGCCCTTAGGGGGAGCGATTACGAGCAGTACTTC CSALRGSDYEQYF 13 . TRBV20-1 few TRBJ2-7
TGCAGCGTGACTAGCACAGATACGCAGTATTTT CSVTSTDTQYF 11 . TRBV29-1 many TRBJ2-3
TGTGCCAGCAGCTTGGCAGACCAACACCCGGCAGATACGCAGTATTTT CASSLADQHPADTQYF 16 . TRBV5-6 . TRBJ2-3
TGTGCCAGCAGTTACACTAGCGGGAGGGCCTCCGACTTC CASSYTSGRASDF 13 TRBD2 TRBV6-6 . TRBJ2-5
TGCAGCGCAAAAAGAGGGCCGAACACCGGGGAGCTGTTTTTT CSAKRGPNTGELFF 14 . TRBV20-1 . TRBJ2-2
TGCAGTGCCTTAGATGGGTCTAGCGGGAGCAAAGAGACCCAGTACTTC CSALDGSSGSKETQYF 16 TRBD2 TRBV20-1 few TRBJ2-5
TGTGCCAGCAGGGGGACGTCCGGGCAGCCCCAGCATTTT CASRGTSGQPQHF 13 . TRBV6-6 few TRBJ1-5
TGTGCCAGCAGCTTAACTCCGGGTACATACGAGCAGTACTTC CASSLTPGTYEQYF 14 . TRBV7-9 . TRBJ2-7
TGTGCCAGCAGTGCTACGGGTTCTACCGTAGACATTCAGTACTTC CASSATGSTVDIQYF 15 . TRBV28 . TRBJ2-4
TGTGCCAGCAGTTATACAGCGGGAGGAAAGGGCTACGAGCAGTACTTC CASSYTAGGKGYEQYF 16 TRBD2 TRBV6-6 . TRBJ2-7
TGTGCCAGCAGCTTATGGGTTTCCACCGGGGAGCTGTTTTTT CASSLWVSTGELFF 14 . TRBV7-3 few TRBJ2-2